Each of the 8 T cell receptor beta chains below was sequenced from the same sample in a study of cytomegalovirus exposure and HLA in healthy donors. The PCR made use of 60 Vbeta and 13 Jbeta primers. Libraries were prepared by immunoSEQ multiplex PCR; TCRdb keeps only in-frame clonotypes and omits some of them. The table shows some 110,000 clones, with around a tenth occurring only once. The sequenced sample was PBMCs. These receptors were obtained from a man younger than 40 in good health and CMV-seronegative.

This clone has only a few counts. The gene calls are TRBV27 and TRBJ2-7, with D possibly TRBD1 on 6 matching bases. Trimming removed 2 bases from V and 5 bases from J, with 13 bases in between. There are 14 residues in the CDR3. Germline CDR1 reads MNHEY; CDR2 reads SMNVEV (reference sequence). The CDR3: CASSLARGYHEQYF. CDR3 coding DNA: TGTGCCAGCAGTTTAGCCAGGGGTTACCACGAGCAGTACTTC.

This clone was picked up a small number of times. The chain couples TRBV10-2 to TRBJ2-1, with TRBD2 matching 13 bases. The CDR3 runs to 18 residues. V lost 4 bases, J lost 0 bases, and 6 bases stayed unmatched. Germline CDR1 reads WSHSY; CDR2 reads SAAADI. The CDR3, as DNA: TGCGCCAGCAGTGCCCGGACTAGCGGGGGATCCTCCTACAATGAGCAGTTCTTC. Encoded protein: CASSARTSGGSSYNEQFF.

The V call is TRBV10-1, the J call TRBJ2-2; perhaps TRBD2 as D (5 bases). The CDR3 has 13 amino acids. The V and J ends lost 0 bases and 10 bases respectively, with 9 bases between them. The germline gives CDR1 WNHNN, CDR2 SYGVQD (reference sequence). CDR3 coding DNA: TGCGCCAGCAGTGAGTCGATAGCGACGGAGCTGTTTTTT. It translates to CASSESIATELFF.

This clone was detected a few times. This sample also contains other DNA sequences that code for the same CDR3. The genes are TRBV2 and TRBJ1-6; D may be TRBD1 (5 bases). V was cut by 6 bases and J by 4 bases, with 16 bases left in between. Germline CDR1 is SNHLY and CDR2 is FYNNEI. CDR3 length equals 16 residues. As DNA, the CDR3 is TGTGCCAGCAGACCCCGACAGTCTATATATAATTCACCCCTCCACTTT. Protein sequence: CASRPRQSIYNSPLHF.

The chain joins TRBV5-1 to TRBJ1-6; TRBD1 matches 7 bases. The germline CDR1 and CDR2 sequences are SGHRS and YFSETQ. The CDR3 has 15 amino acids. V lost 1 base to trimming and J lost 12 bases; unmatched junction nucleotides: 10. The CDR3 region is CASSLQPQGGEPLHF. CDR3 coding DNA: TGCGCCAGCAGCTTGCAGCCTCAGGGGGGTGAACCCCTCCACTTT.

This clone turned up a few times. The V call is TRBV29-1, the J call TRBJ2-2; 9 bases fit TRBD1. V was clipped by 8 bases and J by 1 base; unmatched bases: 5. This CDR3 has 14 residues. Germline CDR1 reads SQVTM; CDR2 reads ANQGSEA. The CDR3 coding sequence is TGCAGCTACGGGACAGGGATGAACACCGGGGAGCTGTTTTTT. This translates into CSYGTGMNTGELFF.

The chain recombines TRBV10-3 with TRBJ2-7, with 15 bases aligning to TRBD2. J lost 2 bases, V lost 10 bases, and 9 bases had no gene match. In germline, CDR1 is ENHRY, CDR2 SYGVKD. This CDR3 region has 16 residues. This CDR3 is CATLGLAGGRTYEQYF. For the CDR3, the DNA is TGTGCCACCCTGGGACTAGCGGGAGGTCGTACCTACGAGCAGTACTTC.

This rearrangement joins TRBV5-6 to TRBJ1-1; 8 bases match TRBD1. Germline V gene sequence: CDR1 SGHDT, CDR2 YYEEEE. This CDR3 is 15 amino acids long. The V segment lost 4 bases and the J segment 1 base; nucleotides outside the gene matches: 6. This chain's CDR3 is CASSGNGQGNTEAFF. Here the CDR3 DNA reads TGTGCCAGCAGCGGGAACGGACAGGGGAACACTGAAGCTTTCTTT.